Below, one TCR beta chain is given with its context. What it binds is unknown. Sequencing was performed with immunoSEQ multiplex PCR; in TCRdb, only in-frame clones are kept and a portion is missing. The table lists about 59,000 clones, about 89% of them singletons. This entry is derived from a study of T cell repertoires in ileal Crohn's disease. This CDR3 contains 12 residues. CDR1 MDHEN and CDR2 SYDVKM come from the germline V gene. V was shortened by 7 bases and J by 5 bases, with 9 bases between the two germline ends. The time point: neoterminal ileum biopsy at postoperative endoscopy, about 6 months after surgery. Patients were adults with ileal or ileocolonic Crohn's disease needing resection. Whole-study findings and limits: Sorted CD8 T cells held more high-frequency clones than CD4.

The chain uses TRBV28 and TRBJ1-5; TRBD1 is a possible D gene (5 bases). This clonotype was sampled from an adult with Crohn's disease. The sequenced material came from ileal tissue. The CDR3 protein is CASKGRDQPQHF. CDR3 in DNA: TGTGCCAGCAAGGGCAGGGATCAGCCCCAGCATTTT.